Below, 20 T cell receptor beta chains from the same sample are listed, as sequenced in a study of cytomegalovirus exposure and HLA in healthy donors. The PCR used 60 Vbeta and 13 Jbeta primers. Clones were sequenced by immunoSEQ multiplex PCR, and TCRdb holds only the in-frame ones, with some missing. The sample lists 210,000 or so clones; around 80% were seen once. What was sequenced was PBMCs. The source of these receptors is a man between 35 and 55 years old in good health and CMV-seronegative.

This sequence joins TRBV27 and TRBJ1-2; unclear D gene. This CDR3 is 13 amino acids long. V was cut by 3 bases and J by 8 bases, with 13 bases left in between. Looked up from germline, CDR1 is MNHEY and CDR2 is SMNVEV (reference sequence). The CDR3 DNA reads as TGTGCCAGCAGTTTTCCCGGCGGCAACGGCTACACCTTC. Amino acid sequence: CASSFPGGNGYTF.

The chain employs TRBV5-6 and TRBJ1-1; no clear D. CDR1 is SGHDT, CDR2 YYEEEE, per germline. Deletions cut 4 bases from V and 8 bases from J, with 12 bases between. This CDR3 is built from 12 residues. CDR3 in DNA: TGTGCCAGCAGCCTTCGCAGTTTGGAAGCTTTCTTT. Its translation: CASSLRSLEAFF.

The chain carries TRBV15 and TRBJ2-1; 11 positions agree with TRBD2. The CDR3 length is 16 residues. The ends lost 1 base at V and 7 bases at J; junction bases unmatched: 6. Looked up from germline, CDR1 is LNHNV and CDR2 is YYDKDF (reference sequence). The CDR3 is CATSRGTSGRVNEQFF. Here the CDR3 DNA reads TGTGCCACCAGCAGAGGTACTAGCGGGAGAGTAAATGAGCAGTTCTTC.

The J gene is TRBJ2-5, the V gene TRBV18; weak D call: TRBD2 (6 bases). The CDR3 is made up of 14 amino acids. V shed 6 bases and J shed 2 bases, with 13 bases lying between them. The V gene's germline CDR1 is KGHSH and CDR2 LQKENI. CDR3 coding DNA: TGTGCCAGCTCCCTCTGGAGGGATCAAGAGACCCAGTACTTC. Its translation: CASSLWRDQETQYF. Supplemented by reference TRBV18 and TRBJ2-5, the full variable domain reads NAGVMQNPRHLVRRRGQEARLRCSPMKGHSHVYWYRQLPEEGLKFMVYLQKENIIDESGMPKERFSAEFPKEGPSILRIQQVVRGDSAAYFCASSLWRDQETQYFGPGTRLLVL.

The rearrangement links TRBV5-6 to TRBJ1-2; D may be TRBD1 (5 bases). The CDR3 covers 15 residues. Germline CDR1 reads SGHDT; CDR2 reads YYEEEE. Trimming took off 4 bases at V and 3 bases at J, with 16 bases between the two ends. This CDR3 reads CASSPTGQGDYGYTF. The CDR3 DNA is TGTGCCAGCAGCCCAACCGGGCAGGGCGACTATGGCTACACCTTC.

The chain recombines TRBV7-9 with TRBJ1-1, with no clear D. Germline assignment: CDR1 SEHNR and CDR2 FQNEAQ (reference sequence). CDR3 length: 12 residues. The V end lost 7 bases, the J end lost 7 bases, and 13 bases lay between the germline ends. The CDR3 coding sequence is TGTGCCAGCACCCAAGGCTACAGTGAAGCTTTCTTT. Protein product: CASTQGYSEAFF.

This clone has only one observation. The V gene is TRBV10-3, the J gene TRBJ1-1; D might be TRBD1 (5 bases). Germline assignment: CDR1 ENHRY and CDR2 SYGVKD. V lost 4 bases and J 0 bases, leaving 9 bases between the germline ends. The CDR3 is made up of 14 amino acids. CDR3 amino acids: CAISGQSLNTEAFF. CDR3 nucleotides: TGTGCCATCAGTGGACAGAGTCTGAACACTGAAGCTTTCTTT.

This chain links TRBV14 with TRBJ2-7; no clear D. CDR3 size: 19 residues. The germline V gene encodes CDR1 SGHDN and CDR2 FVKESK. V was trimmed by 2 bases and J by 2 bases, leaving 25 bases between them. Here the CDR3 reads CASSQNPSQERRYTYEQYF. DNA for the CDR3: TGTGCCAGCAGCCAAAACCCCTCCCAAGAGAGGAGATATACCTACGAGCAGTACTTC.

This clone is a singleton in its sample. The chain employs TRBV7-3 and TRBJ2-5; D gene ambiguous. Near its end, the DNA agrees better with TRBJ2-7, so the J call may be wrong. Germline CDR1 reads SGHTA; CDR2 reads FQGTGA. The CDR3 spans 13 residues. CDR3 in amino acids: CASSPSNSYEQYF. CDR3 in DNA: TGTGCCAGCAGCCCATCTAACTCCTACGAGCAGTACTTC.

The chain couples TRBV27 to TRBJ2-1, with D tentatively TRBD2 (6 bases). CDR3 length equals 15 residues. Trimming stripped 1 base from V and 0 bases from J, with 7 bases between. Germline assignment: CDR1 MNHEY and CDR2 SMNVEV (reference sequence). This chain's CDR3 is CASSLLEGSYNEQFF. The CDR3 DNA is TGTGCCAGCAGTTTATTGGAGGGCTCCTACAATGAGCAGTTCTTC.

CDR3 loop: CASKRDTGELFF. The CDR3 nucleotides read TGTGCCTCGAAGAGGGACACCGGGGAGCTGTTTTTT. The chain is built from TRBV10-3 and TRBJ2-2; weak D call: TRBD2 (5 bases). This CDR3 comprises 12 residues. V lost 11 bases and J lost 3, with 10 bases in between. Germline lookup yields CDR1 ENHRY and CDR2 SYGVKD.

As DNA, the CDR3 is TGTGCCAGCAAACTAGCGGATTCCTACGAGCAGTACTTC. Residues: CASKLADSYEQYF. The chain joins TRBV2 to TRBJ2-7; 8 bases are shared with TRBD2. V dropped 7 bases and J dropped 1; count of bases not matched to a gene: 3. The CDR3 consists of 13 residues. Germline assignment: CDR1 SNHLY and CDR2 FYNNEI. The full variable domain, in which reference TRBV2 and TRBJ2-7 provide the parts outside the CDR3, is EPEVTQTPSHQVTQMGQEVILRCVPISNHLYFYWYRQILGQKVEFLVSFYNNEISEKSEIFDDQFSVERPDGSNFTLKIRSTKLEDSAMYFCASKLADSYEQYFGPGTRLTVT.

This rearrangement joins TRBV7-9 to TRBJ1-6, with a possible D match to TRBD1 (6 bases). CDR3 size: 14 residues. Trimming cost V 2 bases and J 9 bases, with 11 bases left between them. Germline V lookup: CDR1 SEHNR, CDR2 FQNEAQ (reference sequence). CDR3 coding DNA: TGTGCCAGCAGCTTATCCAGGGGAGCTTCACCCCTCCACTTT. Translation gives CASSLSRGASPLHF.

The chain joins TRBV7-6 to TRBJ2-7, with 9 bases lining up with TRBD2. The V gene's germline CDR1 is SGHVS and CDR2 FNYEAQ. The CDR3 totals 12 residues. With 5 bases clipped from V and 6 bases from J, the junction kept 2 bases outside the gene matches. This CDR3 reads CASSRAGGEQYF. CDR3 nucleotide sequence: TGTGCCAGCAGCAGAGCGGGGGGCGAGCAGTACTTC. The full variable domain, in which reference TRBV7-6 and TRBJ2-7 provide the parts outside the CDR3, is GAGVSQSPRYKVTKRGQDVALRCDPISGHVSLYWYRQALGQGPEFLTYFNYEAQQDKSGLPNDRFSAERPEGSISTLTIQRTEQRDSAMYRCASSRAGGEQYFGPGTRLTVT.

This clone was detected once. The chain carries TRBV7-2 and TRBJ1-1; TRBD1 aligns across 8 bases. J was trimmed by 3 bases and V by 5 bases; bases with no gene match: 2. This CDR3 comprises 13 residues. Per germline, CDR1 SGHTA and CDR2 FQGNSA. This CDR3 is CASSEDRDTEAFF. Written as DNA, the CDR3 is TGTGCCAGCAGCGAGGACAGGGACACTGAAGCTTTCTTT.

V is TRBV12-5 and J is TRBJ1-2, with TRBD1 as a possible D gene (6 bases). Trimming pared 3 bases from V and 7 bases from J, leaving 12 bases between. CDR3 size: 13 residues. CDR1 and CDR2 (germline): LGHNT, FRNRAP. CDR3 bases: TGTGCTAGTGGTTTAACAGGGATCGGTGGCTACACCTTC. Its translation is CASGLTGIGGYTF.

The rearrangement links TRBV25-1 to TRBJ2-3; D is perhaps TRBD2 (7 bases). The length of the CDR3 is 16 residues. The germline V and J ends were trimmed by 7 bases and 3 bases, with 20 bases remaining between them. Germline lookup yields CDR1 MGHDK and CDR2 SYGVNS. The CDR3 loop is CASTGFGGGGTDTQYF. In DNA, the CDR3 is TGTGCCAGCACTGGTTTCGGAGGGGGGGGGACAGATACGCAGTATTTT.

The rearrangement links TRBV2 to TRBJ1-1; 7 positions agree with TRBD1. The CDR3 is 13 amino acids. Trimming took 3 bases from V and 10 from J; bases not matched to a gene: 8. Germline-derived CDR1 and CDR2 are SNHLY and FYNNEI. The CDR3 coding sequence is TGTGCCAGCAGTGATGAGTCGAGGACAGGAGCTTTCTTT. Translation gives CASSDESRTGAFF.

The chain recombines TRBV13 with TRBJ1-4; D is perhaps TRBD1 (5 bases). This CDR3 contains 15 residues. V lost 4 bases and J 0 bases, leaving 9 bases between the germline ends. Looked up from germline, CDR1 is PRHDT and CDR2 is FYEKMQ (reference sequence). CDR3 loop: CASSSSRATNEKLFF. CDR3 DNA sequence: TGTGCCAGCAGCTCCAGCAGGGCAACTAATGAAAAACTGTTTTTT.

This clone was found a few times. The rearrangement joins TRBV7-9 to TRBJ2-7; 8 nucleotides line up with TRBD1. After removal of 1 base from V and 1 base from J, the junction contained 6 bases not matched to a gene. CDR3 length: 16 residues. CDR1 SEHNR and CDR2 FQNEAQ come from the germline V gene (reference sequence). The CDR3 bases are TGTGCCAGCAGCTTAGAGTGGACAGGGAAATCCTACGAGCAGTACTTC. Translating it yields CASSLEWTGKSYEQYF.